Shown below are 3 T cell receptor beta chains from a single sample sequenced in a study of T cell repertoires in cytomegalovirus infection. TCRdb re-derived calls from the reads in MiXCR, one entry per CDR3 protein. The sample lists 250,000 or so distinct CDR3 sequences, approximately 10% occurring once. The sequenced sample consisted of PBMCs. These receptors were collected from a human donor in good health (CMV status not recorded). Some clones in this sample may be carry-over from other donors' samples.

This clonotype was detected a few times. The J gene is TRBJ1-1, the V gene TRBV10-1, with D maybe TRBD1 (5 bases). CDR1 is WNHNN, CDR2 SYGVQD, per germline (reference sequence). The length of the CDR3 is 13 residues. Trimming removed 5 bases at V and 6 bases at J, with 13 bases between. The CDR3 protein is CASSRDVVSEAFF. In DNA, the CDR3 is TGCGCCAGCAGTCGGGACGTGGTTTCTGAAGCTTTCTTT.

This clonotype has a count of ten or more. This chain joins TRBV7-9 and TRBJ1-2; tentative D call: TRBD1 (6 bases). The CDR3 totals 15 residues. Germline CDR1 SEHNR, CDR2 FQNEAQ (reference sequence). Trimming stripped 4 bases from V and 2 bases from J, with 14 bases between. The CDR3 DNA is TGTGCCAGCAGCTCTAGTGGACAGAAGAACTATGGCTACACCTTC. Amino acids: CASSSSGQKNYGYTF.

The chain carries TRBV7-3 and TRBJ2-7, with 8 bases fitting TRBD2. The CDR3 totals 15 residues. The V segment lost 4 bases and the J segment 4 bases; nucleotides outside the gene matches: 9. Germline-derived CDR1 and CDR2 are SGHTA and FQGTGA. In DNA, the CDR3 is TGTGCCAGCAGCTCGACTAGCGACCTGGGGTACGAGCAGTACTTC. Translation gives CASSSTSDLGYEQYF.